This TCR beta chain was identified during a study of blood T cell repertoires in COVID-19. For the study at large: Sites across the United States, Italy and Spain contributed samples from acute and convalescent COVID-19. PBMCs, B-cell-depleted T cells, or T cells provided the cDNA or gDNA that made up the material.

The CDR3 length is 13 residues. In germline, CDR1 is MNHEY, CDR2 SVGAGI. This clone appeared once. Libraries were prepared by immunoSEQ multiplex PCR; TCRdb keeps only in-frame clonotypes and omits some of them. The top ten clones hold 3% of a sample with around 300,000 clones, 86% of them seen once. What was sequenced was peripheral blood. This clonotype was sampled from a young woman with active or convalescent COVID-19. This chain uses TRBV6-5 with TRBJ2-7, with 7 bases that match TRBD1. CDR3 sequence: CATLGQGVYEQYF. CDR3 DNA sequence: TGTGCAACTCTCGGGCAGGGGGTCTACGAGCAGTACTTC.